The 23 T cell receptor beta chains listed next were all sequenced from one sample in a study of blood T cell repertoires in COVID-19. Profiling relied on immunoSEQ multiplex PCR, and the TCRdb table lists in-frame clones only, not all of them. There are fewer than 250,000 clones in the sample; around 90% occur only once, and approximately 15% lies in the top ten. Specimen: PBMCs or T cells enriched from blood (not recorded which). These receptors came from a woman between 50 and 59 years old with acute COVID-19.

The rearrangement joins TRBV27 to TRBJ2-1; 8 bases fit TRBD2. With V trimmed by 3 bases and J by 4 bases, 14 bases remained unmatched. The CDR3 spans 18 residues. CDR1 MNHEY and CDR2 SMNVEV come from the germline V gene (reference sequence). The CDR3 loop is CASSFSREGLRRYNEQFF. The CDR3 bases are TGTGCCAGCAGTTTCTCCCGGGAGGGCTTAAGGAGATACAATGAGCAGTTCTTC.

The genes are TRBV7-2 and TRBJ2-1; D unclear. Trimming pared 1 base from V and 10 bases from J, leaving 8 bases between. The CDR3 sequence is 12 residues long. Germline-derived CDR1 and CDR2 are SGHTA and FQGNSA. The CDR3 DNA reads as TGTGCCAGCAGCTTAGGGGTCGGGGAGCAGTTCTTC. Translating it yields CASSLGVGEQFF.

The chain joins TRBV6-5 to TRBJ1-3, with a tentative D call TRBD1 (5 bases). Germline loops: CDR1 MNHEY, CDR2 SVGAGI. V was trimmed by 6 bases and J by 4 bases, leaving 16 bases between them. The CDR3 consists of 15 residues. DNA of the CDR3: TGTGCCAGCAGCTCGGGGGGAAGATTAGGAAACACCATATATTTT. Translating gives CASSSGGRLGNTIYF.

The sample holds one count of this clone. J is TRBJ2-7 and V is TRBV11-1; 8 positions match TRBD1. Germline CDR1 SGHAT, CDR2 FQDESV (reference sequence). V shed 6 bases and J 1 base; nucleotides not matched to a gene: 5. The CDR3 covers 14 residues. The CDR3 here is CASRSRTGSYEQYF. CDR3 DNA sequence: TGTGCCAGCAGATCAAGGACAGGGTCCTACGAGCAGTACTTC.

The chain uses TRBV29-1 and TRBJ2-5; 8 positions agree with TRBD2. CDR1 and CDR2 from the germline V gene are SQVTM and ANQGSEA. This CDR3 is built from 12 residues. V was clipped by 6 bases and J by 4 bases; unmatched bases: 4. The CDR3 DNA follows: TGCAGCGTAGGCCTAGCGGGAGAGACCCAGTACTTC. The encoded protein is CSVGLAGETQYF.

J is TRBJ1-1 and V is TRBV18; D remains unclear. The CDR3 is 13 residues long. Trimming removed 2 bases from V and 7 bases from J, with 11 bases in between. Germline V gene data show CDR1 as KGHSH and CDR2 as LQKENI. The CDR3 region has the DNA TGTGCCAGCTCACCAGGCGCGGAGCTTGAAGCTTTCTTT. Its translation is CASSPGAELEAFF.

This clone was seen a handful of times. This rearrangement joins TRBV6-5 to TRBJ2-6, with D possibly being TRBD1 (6 bases). The CDR3 is made up of 15 amino acids. Trimming took off 6 bases at V and 2 bases at J, with 11 bases between the two ends. CDR1 MNHEY and CDR2 SVGAGI come from the germline V gene. CDR3 sequence reads: CASRPPGAGANVLTF. Written as DNA, the CDR3 is TGTGCCAGCAGACCGCCAGGGGCTGGGGCCAACGTCCTGACTTTC.

This clone was found once. V and J are TRBV6-5 and TRBJ2-7, with 8 bases lining up with TRBD2. The CDR3 is 15 amino acids. CDR1 is MNHEY and CDR2 is SVGAGI in the germline V gene. V dropped 6 bases and J dropped 2; count of bases not matched to a gene: 9. CDR3 coding DNA: TGTGCCAGCAGCCCCGTCCCGGGAGGGCCCTACGAGCAGTACTTC. As protein: CASSPVPGGPYEQYF.

The chain uses TRBV6-5 and TRBJ1-4, with no clear D. The CDR3 runs to 15 residues. Trimming pared 8 bases from V and 7 bases from J, leaving 20 bases between. Germline V CDR1 and CDR2: MNHEY, SVGAGI. In nucleotides, the CDR3 is TGTGCCAGCGGGATGAGGACGGGAAGGAGTGAAAAACTGTTTTTT. Translated, it gives CASGMRTGRSEKLFF.

The J gene is TRBJ2-6, the V gene TRBV18; TRBD1 matches at 7 bases. The CDR3 totals 16 residues. V was pared by 6 bases and J by 4 bases, with 9 bases of the junction left unmatched. CDR1 KGHSH and CDR2 LQKENI come from the germline V gene. The CDR3 here is CASSDRQGAGANVLTF. In DNA form, the CDR3 reads TGTGCCAGCTCGGACCGACAGGGCGCCGGGGCCAACGTCCTGACTTTC.

The rearrangement joins TRBV5-4 to TRBJ1-1, with D hard to call. The CDR3 is made up of 13 amino acids. Trimming stripped 3 bases from V and 2 bases from J, with 8 bases between. The germline V gene encodes CDR1 SGHNT and CDR2 YYREEE (reference sequence). The CDR3 sequence: CASSWSTNTEAFF. CDR3 nucleotide sequence: TGTGCCAGCAGCTGGAGTACAAACACTGAAGCTTTCTTT.

The chain uses TRBV5-8 and TRBJ2-3; D may be TRBD2 (5 bases). Germline V gene lookup returns CDR1 SGHTS and CDR2 YDEGEE. This CDR3 has 13 residues. The V end lost 1 base, the J end lost 3 bases, and 6 bases lay between the germline ends. CDR3 nucleotides: TGTGCCAGCAGCTTGAGAGGGACAGATACGCAGTATTTT. Its translation: CASSLRGTDTQYF.

CDR3 amino acids: CASSSQGLRANVLTF. The CDR3 nucleotides read TGTGCCAGCAGCTCACAGGGGCTCCGGGCCAACGTCCTGACTTTC. The genes are TRBV3-1 (or the pseudogene TRBV3-2) and TRBJ2-6; the match to TRBD1 covers 7 bases. There are 15 residues in the CDR3. V gave up 5 bases and J gave up 5 bases; unmatched junction bases: 6. Germline loops: CDR1 LGHDT, CDR2 YNNKEL (reference sequence).

This sequence joins TRBV5-8 and TRBJ2-6, with TRBD1 matching over 8 bases. V lost 5 bases and J lost 4; bases outside the gene matches: 17. CDR3 size: 19 residues. Germline-derived CDR1 and CDR2 are SGHTS and YDEGEE. The CDR3 DNA reads TGTGCCAGCAGAGGGGAGCAGGGGGCTATACCGTCCGGGGCCAACGTCCTGACTTTC. Translation: CASRGEQGAIPSGANVLTF.

The rearrangement uses TRBV7-8 and TRBJ1-1, with TRBD1 identical over 7 bases. After removal of 1 base from V and 5 bases from J, the junction contained 4 bases not matched to a gene. The CDR3 runs to 14 residues. CDR1 SGHVS and CDR2 FQNEAQ come from the germline V gene. DNA of the CDR3: TGTGCCAGCAGCTTAGAAGGGGGCGTTACTGAAGCTTTCTTT. Its protein product is CASSLEGGVTEAFF.

The chain links TRBV11-2 to TRBJ2-3; unclear D gene. Trimming left V 0 bases short and J 4 bases short, with 17 bases between. Germline V lookup: CDR1 SGHAT, CDR2 FQNNGV. The CDR3 length is 17 residues. In DNA, the CDR3 is TGTGCCAGCAGCTTAGAGTTAGTAGCAACTTTTGCAGATACGCAGTATTTT. It is translated as CASSLELVATFADTQYF. The whole variable domain, filled in from reference TRBV11-2 and TRBJ2-3, reads EAGVAQSPRYKIIEKRQSVAFWCNPISGHATLYWYQQILGQGPKLLIQFQNNGVVDDSQLPKDRFSAERLKGVDSTLKIQPAKLEDSAVYLCASSLELVATFADTQYFGPGTRLTVL.

The chain recombines TRBV21-1 with TRBJ1-1. TRBV21-1 is a documented pseudogene. CDR3 length: 18 amino acids. The CDR3 is CASSNLQEGNTENTEAFF. The CDR3 DNA is TGTGCCAGCAGCAACCTCCAGGAGGGGAATACAGAGAACACTGAAGCTTTCTTT.

This clone was detected only once. The V gene is TRBV4-1, the J gene TRBJ2-7, with D perhaps TRBD2 (6 bases). The V gene lost 0 bases and the J gene lost 7 bases, with 16 bases spanning the gap. The V gene's germline CDR1 is MGHRA and CDR2 YSYEKL. The CDR3 covers 15 residues. In nucleotides, the CDR3 is TGCGCCAGCAGCCAAGAGGGGACTCCAGGGCGAGAGCAGTACTTC. Translation gives CASSQEGTPGREQYF.

For the CDR3, the DNA is TGTGCCAGCCTGAGGGGTAGGTGCGGGAGTTTCTACGAGCAGTACTTC. Amino acids: CASLRGRCGSFYEQYF. The gene calls are TRBV25-1 and TRBJ2-7; TRBD2 agrees at 7 bases. The CDR3 sequence is 16 residues long. The germline CDR1 and CDR2 sequences are MGHDK and SYGVNS. V lost 8 bases to trimming and J lost 3 bases; unmatched junction nucleotides: 16.

This clone was recorded a few times. V is TRBV19 and J is TRBJ1-4; D might be TRBD1 (5 bases). This CDR3 contains 14 residues. Germline loops: CDR1 LNHDA, CDR2 SQIVND (reference sequence). V lost 3 bases, J lost 7 bases, and 12 bases lay in between. The CDR3 bases are TGTGCCAGTAGTATGGGAAGGGGAGGTGAAAAACTGTTTTTT. Translated: CASSMGRGGEKLFF. Complete variable domain (other parts from reference TRBV19 and TRBJ1-4): DGGITQSPKYLFRKEGQNVTLSCEQNLNHDAMYWYRQDPGQGLRLIYYSQIVNDFQKGDIAEGYSVSREKKESFPLTVTSAQKNPTAFYLCASSMGRGGEKLFFGSGTQLSVL.

In nucleotides, the CDR3 is TGTGCCAGTAGTAAACTAGCGGGAGGGTTTAGCGAGCAGTTCTTC. Amino acid sequence: CASSKLAGGFSEQFF. The chain couples TRBV19 to TRBJ2-1; 13 positions agree with TRBD2. CDR1 and CDR2 from the germline V gene are LNHDA and SQIVND (reference sequence). V trimming: 4 bases; J trimming: 10 bases; junction bases outside the gene matches: 7. This CDR3 spans 15 amino acids.

The chain has TRBV28 and TRBJ1-2; 8 bases match TRBD1. The CDR3 length is 13 residues. In germline, CDR1 is MDHEN, CDR2 SYDVKM. The V gene end was trimmed by 6 bases and the J gene end by 8 bases; junction bases not matched to a gene: 8. The CDR3 nucleotides read TGTGCCAGCAGCGTCGCAGGGGGCCGGGGCTACACCTTC. Translation: CASSVAGGRGYTF.

The chain employs TRBV19 and TRBJ2-1, with TRBD2 matching over 13 bases. The germline V gene has CDR1 LNHDA and CDR2 SQIVND (reference sequence). Trimming cost V 11 bases and J 6 bases; bases outside gene matches: 16. The CDR3 sequence is 17 residues long. DNA for the CDR3: TGTGCCGGTACCGGGACTAGCGGGAAAGGGAGGGGCAATGAGCAGTTCTTC. Translated: CAGTGTSGKGRGNEQFF.